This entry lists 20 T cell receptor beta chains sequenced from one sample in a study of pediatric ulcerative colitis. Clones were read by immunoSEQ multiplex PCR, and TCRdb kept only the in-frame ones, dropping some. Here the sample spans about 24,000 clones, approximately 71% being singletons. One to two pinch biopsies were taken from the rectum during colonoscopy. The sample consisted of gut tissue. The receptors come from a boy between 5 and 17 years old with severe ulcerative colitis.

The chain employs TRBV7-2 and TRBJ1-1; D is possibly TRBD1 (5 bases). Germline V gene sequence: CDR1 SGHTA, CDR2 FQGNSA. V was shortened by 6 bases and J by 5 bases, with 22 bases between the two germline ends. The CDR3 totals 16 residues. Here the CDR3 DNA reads TGTGCCAGCAGTTTTTCCCCGGGAAGGGGAAGGACTGAAGCTTTCTTT. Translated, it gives CASSFSPGRGRTEAFF.

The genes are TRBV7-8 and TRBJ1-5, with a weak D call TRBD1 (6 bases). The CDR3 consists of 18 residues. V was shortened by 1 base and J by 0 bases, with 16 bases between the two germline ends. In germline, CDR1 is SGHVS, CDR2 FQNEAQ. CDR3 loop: CASSLGSGGGYSNQPQHF. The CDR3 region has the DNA TGTGCCAGCAGCTTAGGGTCCGGAGGGGGTTATAGCAATCAGCCCCAGCATTTT.

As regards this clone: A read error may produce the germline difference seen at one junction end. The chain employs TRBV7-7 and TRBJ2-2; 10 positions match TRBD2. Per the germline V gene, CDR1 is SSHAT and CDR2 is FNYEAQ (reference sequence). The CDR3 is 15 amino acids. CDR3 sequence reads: CASSPSGRNTGELFF. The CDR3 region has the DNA TGTGCTAGCAGTCCTAGCGGGAGAAACACCGGGGAGCTGTTTTTT. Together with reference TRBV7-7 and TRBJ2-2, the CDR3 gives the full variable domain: GAGVSQSPRYKVTKRGQDVTLRCDPISSHATLYWYQQALGQGPEFLTYFNYEAQPDKSGLPSDRFSAERPEGSISTLTIQRTEQRDSAMYRCASSPSGRNTGELFFGEGSRLTVL.

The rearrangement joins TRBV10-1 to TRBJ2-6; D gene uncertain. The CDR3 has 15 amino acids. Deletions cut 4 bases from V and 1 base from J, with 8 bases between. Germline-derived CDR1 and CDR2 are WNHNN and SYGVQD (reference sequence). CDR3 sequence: CASSAGRSGANVLTF. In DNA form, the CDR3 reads TGCGCCAGCAGTGCAGGACGATCTGGGGCCAACGTCCTGACTTTC.

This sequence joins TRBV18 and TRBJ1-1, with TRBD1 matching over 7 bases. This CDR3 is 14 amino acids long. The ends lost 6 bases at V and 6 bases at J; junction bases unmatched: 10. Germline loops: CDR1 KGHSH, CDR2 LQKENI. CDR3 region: CASSTNDRAAEAFF. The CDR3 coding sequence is TGTGCCAGCTCGACGAACGACAGGGCCGCTGAAGCTTTCTTT.

CDR3 sequence (DNA): TGTGCCATCACCACCCCCGGTGCGGGAGAGACCACCGGGGAGCTGTTTTTT. It specifies CAITTPGAGETTGELFF. The chain recombines TRBV10-3 with TRBJ2-2; 7 nucleotides line up with TRBD2. The CDR3 spans 17 residues. Germline V gives CDR1 ENHRY, CDR2 SYGVKD. With V trimmed by 7 bases and J by 4 bases, 15 bases remained unmatched.

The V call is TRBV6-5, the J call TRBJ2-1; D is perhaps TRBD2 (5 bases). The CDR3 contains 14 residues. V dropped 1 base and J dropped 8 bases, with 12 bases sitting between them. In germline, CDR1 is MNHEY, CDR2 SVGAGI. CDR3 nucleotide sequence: TGTGCCAGCAGTTACTGGAGCGGTGGCGATGAGCAGTTCTTC. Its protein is CASSYWSGGDEQFF.

The CDR3 DNA follows: TGTGCCAGCAGTCCCCTGAGCTCCTACAATGAGCAGTTCTTC. Translation gives CASSPLSSYNEQFF. This chain uses TRBV6-6 with TRBJ2-1; D is undetermined. The CDR3 consists of 14 residues. Trimming removed 5 bases from V and 0 bases from J, with 8 bases in between. Germline CDR1 MNHNY, CDR2 SVGAGI (reference sequence).

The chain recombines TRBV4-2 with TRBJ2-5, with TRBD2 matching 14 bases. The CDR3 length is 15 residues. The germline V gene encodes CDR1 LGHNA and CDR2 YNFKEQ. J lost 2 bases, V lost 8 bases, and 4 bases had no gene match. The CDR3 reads CASRGLAGAQETQYF. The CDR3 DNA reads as TGTGCCAGCCGGGGACTAGCGGGAGCTCAAGAGACCCAGTACTTC.

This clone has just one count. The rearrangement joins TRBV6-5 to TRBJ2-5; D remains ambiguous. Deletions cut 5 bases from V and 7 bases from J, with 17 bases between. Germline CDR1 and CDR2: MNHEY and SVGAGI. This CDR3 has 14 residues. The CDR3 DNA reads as TGTGCCAGCAGTAACCCCGACCCCCTTCGGACCCAGTACTTC. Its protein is CASSNPDPLRTQYF.

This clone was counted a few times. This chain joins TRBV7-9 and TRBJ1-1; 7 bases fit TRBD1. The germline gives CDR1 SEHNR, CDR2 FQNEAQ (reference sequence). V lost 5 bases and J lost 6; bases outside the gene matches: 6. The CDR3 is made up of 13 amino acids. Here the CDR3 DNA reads TGTGCCAGCAGCGGCGACAGGGTGGCTGAAGCTTTCTTT. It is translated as CASSGDRVAEAFF.

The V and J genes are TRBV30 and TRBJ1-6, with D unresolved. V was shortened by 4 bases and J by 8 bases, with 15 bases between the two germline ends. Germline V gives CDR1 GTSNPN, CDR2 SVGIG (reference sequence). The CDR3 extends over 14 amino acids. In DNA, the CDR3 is TGTGCCTGGACCCCCGCGTTGGCCCATTCACCCCTCCACTTT. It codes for CAWTPALAHSPLHF.

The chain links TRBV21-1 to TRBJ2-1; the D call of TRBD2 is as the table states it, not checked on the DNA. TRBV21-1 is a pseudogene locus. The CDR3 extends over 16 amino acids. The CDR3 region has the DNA TGTGCCAGCAGCAAAGAGAGGACTAGTAACAACAATGAGCAGTTCTTC. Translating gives CASSKERTSNNNEQFF.

CDR3 nucleotide sequence: TGTGCCTGGGGGACTTCTAACTACGAGCAGTACTTC. It translates to CAWGTSNYEQYF. This chain links TRBV30 with TRBJ2-7; tentatively, D is TRBD2 (6 bases). From germline, CDR1 is GTSNPN and CDR2 SVGIG (reference sequence). The CDR3 contains 12 residues. Between the trimmed V and J ends, which lost 5 bases and 3 bases, there was a span of 11 bases.

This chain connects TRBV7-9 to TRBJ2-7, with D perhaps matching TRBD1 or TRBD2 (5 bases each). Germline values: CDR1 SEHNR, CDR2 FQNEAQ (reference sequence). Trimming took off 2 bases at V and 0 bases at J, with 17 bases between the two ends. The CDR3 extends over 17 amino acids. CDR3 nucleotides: TGTGCCAGCAGCTTATTCCCTCCGGGGCACTCCTCCTACGAGCAGTACTTC. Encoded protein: CASSLFPPGHSSYEQYF. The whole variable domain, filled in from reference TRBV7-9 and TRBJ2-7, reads DTGVSQNPRHKITKRGQNVTFRCDPISEHNRLYWYRQTLGQGPEFLTYFQNEAQLEKSRLLSDRFSAERPKGSFSTLEIQRTEQGDSAMYLCASSLFPPGHSSYEQYFGPGTRLTVT.

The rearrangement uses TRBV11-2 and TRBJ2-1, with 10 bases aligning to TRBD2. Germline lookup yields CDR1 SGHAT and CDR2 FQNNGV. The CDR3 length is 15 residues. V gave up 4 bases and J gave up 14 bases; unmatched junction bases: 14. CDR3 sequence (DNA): TGTGCCAGCAGCTCGGGACTAGCGCTAACCCGCCAGGAGTTCTTC. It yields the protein CASSSGLALTRQEFF.

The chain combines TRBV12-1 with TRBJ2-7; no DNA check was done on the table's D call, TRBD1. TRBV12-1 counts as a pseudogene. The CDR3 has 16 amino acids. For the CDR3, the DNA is TGTGCCAGCAACAGCTTAGAAAACAGGGAACCCTACGAGCAGTACTTC. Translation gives CASNSLENREPYEQYF.

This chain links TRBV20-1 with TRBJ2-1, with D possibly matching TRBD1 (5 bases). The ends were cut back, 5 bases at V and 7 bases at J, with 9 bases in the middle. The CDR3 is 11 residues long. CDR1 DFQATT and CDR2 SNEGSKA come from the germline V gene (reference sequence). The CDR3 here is CSAPRGNEQFF. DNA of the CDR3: TGCAGTGCTCCAAGGGGAAATGAGCAGTTCTTC.

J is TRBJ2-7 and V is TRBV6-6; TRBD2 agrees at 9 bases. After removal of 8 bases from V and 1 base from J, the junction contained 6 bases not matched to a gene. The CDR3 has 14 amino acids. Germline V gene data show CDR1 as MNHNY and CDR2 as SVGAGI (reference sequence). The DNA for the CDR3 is TGTGCCAGCGGAAATAGCGGGAGATCCTACGAGCAGTACTTC. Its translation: CASGNSGRSYEQYF.

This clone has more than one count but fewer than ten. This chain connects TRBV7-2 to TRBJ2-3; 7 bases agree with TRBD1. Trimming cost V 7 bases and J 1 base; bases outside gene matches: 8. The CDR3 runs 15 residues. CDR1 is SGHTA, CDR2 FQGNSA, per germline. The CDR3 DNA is TGTGCCAGCAACAGGGGATTAGGGGGCACAGATACGCAGTATTTT. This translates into CASNRGLGGTDTQYF. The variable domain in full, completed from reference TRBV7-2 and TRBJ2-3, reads GAGVSQSPSNKVTEKGKDVELRCDPISGHTALYWYRQSLGQGLEFLIYFQGNSAPDKSGLPSDRFSAERTGGSVSTLTIQRTQQEDSAVYLCASNRGLGGTDTQYFGPGTRLTVL.